Reported below is one T cell receptor beta chain. Generated by immunoSEQ multiplex PCR, the TCRdb table keeps only in-frame clones and is missing some. The table shows fewer than 85,000 clones, with over 65% occurring only once. The data were taken from a study of blood T cell repertoires in COVID-19. Study context: Samples taken during acute and convalescent COVID-19 were collected in the United States, Italy and Spain.

CDR3 length equals 14 residues. Trimming stripped 1 base from V and 4 bases from J, with 10 bases between. Germline lookup yields CDR1 SGHTA and CDR2 FQGNSA. This chain joins TRBV7-2 and TRBJ1-2, with unresolved D. The sequence came from a woman aged 60-70 years with acute or convalescent COVID-19. Input material: peripheral blood. The CDR3 region has the DNA TGTGCCAGCAGCTTAGGGCCAGGTAGCTATGGCTACACCTTC. This gives the protein CASSLGPGSYGYTF.